This T cell receptor beta chain derives from a study of CD8 T cells in ankylosing spondylitis. Study observations and caveats: CD8+ disease-linked clones were present at relatively low frequencies in blood. Significant enrichment of disease-linked clones was reportedly seen in matched ankylosing spondylitis synovial fluid. Typical of ankylosing spondylitis blood, it appeared, was a TCR beta motif of several highly homologous variants.

Germline assignment: CDR1 SQVTM and CDR2 ANQGSEA. CDR3 length: 14 amino acids. The junction had 10 bases not matched to a gene; V was cut back by 6 bases and J by 4 bases. As for this clonotype: Its specificity is unknown.

Scientists made TCR beta libraries using quantitative 5'-RACE with molecular barcodes. TCRdb reprocessed the 5' RACE reads with MiXCR, giving one entry per CDR3 protein. The sample records a few hundred thousand distinct CDR3 sequences, 15% to 25% being singletons. The V and J genes are TRBV29-1 and TRBJ2-5; TRBD1 aligns across 8 bases. This TCR was sampled from a male donor with ankylosing spondylitis or in good health (not recorded which). The sample was blood, either unsorted or a sorted T cell fraction (not recorded which). The CDR3 region is CSVRRGTGVETQYF. The CDR3 DNA sequence: TGCAGCGTAAGACGTGGGACAGGCGTAGAGACCCAGTACTTC.